The 14 T cell receptor beta chains below all came from one sample that was sequenced in a study of blood T cell repertoires in COVID-19. Using immunoSEQ multiplex PCR, the repertoire was profiled, and TCRdb retains in-frame clones only, with some absent. The sample has 70,000 to 85,000 clones; roughly 80% are singletons. Sequencing was done on a sample of peripheral blood. These receptors all stem from an elderly man with acute or convalescent COVID-19.

The sample holds a few counts of this clone. This chain uses TRBV7-3 with TRBJ2-3; 12 nucleotides agree with TRBD1. The CDR3 is 17 amino acids. Germline-derived CDR1 and CDR2 are SGHTA and FQGTGA. V trimming: 6 bases; J trimming: 4 bases; junction bases outside the gene matches: 11. CDR3 nucleotides: TGTGCCAGCAGTTTATGGGGACAGGGGGCAGCGGCAGATACGCAGTATTTT. It translates to CASSLWGQGAAADTQYF. Full variable domain (missing parts from reference TRBV7-3 and TRBJ2-3): GAGVSQTPSNKVTEKGKYVELRCDPISGHTALYWYRQSLGQGPEFLIYFQGTGAADDSGLPNDRFFAVRPEGSVSTLKIQRTERGDSAVYLCASSLWGQGAAADTQYFGPGTRLTVL.

This clone was recorded once. V usage is TRBV19 and J usage is TRBJ1-1, with D possibly matching TRBD1 (6 bases). CDR3 size: 15 residues. Germline V gives CDR1 LNHDA, CDR2 SQIVND (reference sequence). Trimming left V 5 bases short and J 5 bases short, with 18 bases between. CDR3 DNA sequence: TGTGCCAGTAGTCCGTCGGGACAACCGGGGACTGAAGCTTTCTTT. It yields the protein CASSPSGQPGTEAFF.

The V and J genes are TRBV27 and TRBJ2-3; 11 bases agree with TRBD2. With V trimmed by 2 bases and J by 4 bases, 2 bases remained unmatched. CDR3 length equals 15 residues. CDR1 is MNHEY and CDR2 is SMNVEV in the germline V gene (reference sequence). CDR3 protein: CASSLLAGGSDTQYF. DNA for the CDR3: TGTGCCAGCAGTTTACTAGCGGGGGGCTCAGATACGCAGTATTTT.

This chain connects TRBV19 to TRBJ1-2; 7 bases are shared with TRBD1. The CDR3 contains 15 residues. J lost 3 bases, V lost 5 bases, and 9 bases had no gene match. Germline loops: CDR1 LNHDA, CDR2 SQIVND (reference sequence). CDR3 residues: CASSPHRDRHYGYTF. CDR3 DNA sequence: TGTGCCAGTAGTCCTCATCGGGACAGACACTATGGCTACACCTTC.

In this sample, this clone turned up a few times. V and J are TRBV2 and TRBJ1-3; D is uncertain. Germline V gene sequence: CDR1 SNHLY, CDR2 FYNNEI. V lost 5 bases and J lost 4, with 15 bases in between. The CDR3 has 15 amino acids. In DNA, the CDR3 is TGTGCCAGCAGTCCGGGGATACCACGGGGAAACACCATATATTTT. Amino acid sequence: CASSPGIPRGNTIYF.

This sequence joins TRBV19 and TRBJ1-1; 7 positions agree with TRBD1. J gave up 8 bases and V 4 bases, and 4 bases lay outside the gene matches. The CDR3 covers 12 residues. Looked up from germline, CDR1 is LNHDA and CDR2 is SQIVND (reference sequence). CDR3 amino acids: CASSRRQGEAFF. The CDR3 nucleotides read TGTGCCAGTAGTAGGCGACAGGGCGAAGCTTTCTTT. The entire variable domain, with the rest obtained from reference TRBV19 and TRBJ1-1, is as follows: DGGITQSPKYLFRKEGQNVTLSCEQNLNHDAMYWYRQDPGQGLRLIYYSQIVNDFQKGDIAEGYSVSREKKESFPLTVTSAQKNPTAFYLCASSRRQGEAFFGQGTRLTVV.

This clone was seen more than once but under ten times. The chain's CDR3 is CASSSVTYEQYF. CDR3 DNA sequence: TGTGCCAGCAGTAGCGTGACTTACGAGCAGTACTTC. This chain uses TRBV7-6 with TRBJ2-7; TRBD2 might be the D (5 bases). The length of the CDR3 is 12 residues. Trimming removed 6 bases at V and 4 bases at J, with 10 bases between. CDR1 SGHVS and CDR2 FNYEAQ come from the germline V gene. The whole variable domain, filled in from reference TRBV7-6 and TRBJ2-7, reads GAGVSQSPRYKVTKRGQDVALRCDPISGHVSLYWYRQALGQGPEFLTYFNYEAQQDKSGLPNDRFSAERPEGSISTLTIQRTEQRDSAMYRCASSSVTYEQYFGPGTRLTVT.

V gene TRBV6-1 combines with J gene TRBJ1-2; TRBD1 might be the D (6 bases). Germline-derived CDR1 and CDR2 are MNHNS and SASEGT. V gave up 0 bases and J gave up 8 bases, with 10 bases separating them. This CDR3 comprises 13 residues. The CDR3 DNA sequence: TGTGCCAGCAGTGAAGCGGGGGCGGAGGGCTACACCTTC. Residues: CASSEAGAEGYTF.

The V gene is TRBV7-6, the J gene TRBJ2-3, with a tentative D call TRBD2 (6 bases). Germline CDR1 SGHVS, CDR2 FNYEAQ. V lost 1 base and J lost 2, with 13 bases in between. CDR3 length: 16 amino acids. The CDR3 sequence is CASSLVGGGNTDTQYF. Written as DNA, the CDR3 is TGTGCCAGCAGCTTAGTCGGGGGTGGGAACACAGATACGCAGTATTTT.

The rearrangement uses TRBV11-2 and TRBJ1-2; a possible D gene is TRBD1 (6 bases). The V gene's germline CDR1 is SGHAT and CDR2 FQNNGV. The CDR3 sequence is 15 residues long. V lost 5 bases to trimming and J lost 6 bases, with 19 bases between them. CDR3 DNA: TGTGCCAGCAGCCCCAACCCGGTTGGGGACAATGGCTACACCTTC. Its protein product is CASSPNPVGDNGYTF.

The chain couples TRBV11-1 to TRBJ2-3; TRBD1 might be the D (5 bases). Germline V gene data show CDR1 as SGHAT and CDR2 as FQDESV (reference sequence). The CDR3 is made up of 15 amino acids. V lost 6 bases and J lost 2, with 15 bases in between. For the CDR3, the DNA is TGTGCCAGCAGAACTACAGGTGGCCTCACAGATACGCAGTATTTT. Protein: CASRTTGGLTDTQYF.

This clone has a single count. This chain connects TRBV9 to TRBJ2-5; 8 bases fit TRBD2. This CDR3 spans 16 amino acids. Trimming removed 0 bases from V and 2 bases from J; junction bases left unmatched: 6. Germline V CDR1 and CDR2: SGDLS, YYNGEE. The CDR3 loop reads CASSVGGSGGQETQYF. The CDR3 coding sequence is TGTGCCAGCAGCGTAGGAGGAAGCGGGGGACAAGAGACCCAGTACTTC.

The chain links TRBV15 to TRBJ2-5; 7 bases align to TRBD2. The J segment lost 5 bases and the V segment lost 3 bases, leaving 9 bases of the junction unmatched. The CDR3 spans 15 residues. Germline CDR1 LNHNV, CDR2 YYDKDF (reference sequence). The CDR3 DNA reads TGTGCCACCAGCAGTCGGACCGGGGGGATCGAGACCCAGTACTTC. Residues: CATSSRTGGIETQYF.

This chain uses TRBV6-5 with TRBJ1-3; 7 bases match TRBD1. V was pared by 0 bases and J by 2 bases, with 4 bases of the junction left unmatched. CDR3 length: 16 residues. The germline gives CDR1 MNHEY, CDR2 SVGAGI. CDR3 DNA: TGTGCCAGCAGTTACTCAGGAGGGGGCACTGGAAACACCATATATTTT. Amino acids: CASSYSGGGTGNTIYF.